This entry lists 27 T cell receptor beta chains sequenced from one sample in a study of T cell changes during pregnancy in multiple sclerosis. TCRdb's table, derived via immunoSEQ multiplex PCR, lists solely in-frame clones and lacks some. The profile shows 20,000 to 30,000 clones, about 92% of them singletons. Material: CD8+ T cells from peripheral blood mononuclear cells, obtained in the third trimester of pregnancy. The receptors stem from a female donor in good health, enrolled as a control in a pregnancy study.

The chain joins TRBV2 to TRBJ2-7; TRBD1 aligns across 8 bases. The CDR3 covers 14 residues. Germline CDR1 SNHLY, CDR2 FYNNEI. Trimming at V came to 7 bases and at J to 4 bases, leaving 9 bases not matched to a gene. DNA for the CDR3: TGTGCCAGCATTTCCGGGACAGGATCTTACGAGCAGTACTTC. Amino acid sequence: CASISGTGSYEQYF.

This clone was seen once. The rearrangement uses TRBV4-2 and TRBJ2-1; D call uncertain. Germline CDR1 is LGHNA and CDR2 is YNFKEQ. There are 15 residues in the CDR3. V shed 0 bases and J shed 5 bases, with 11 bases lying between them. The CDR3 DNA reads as TGTGCCAGCAGCCAAGATCCGACTCTTAACAATGAGCAGTTCTTC. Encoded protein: CASSQDPTLNNEQFF.

CDR3 loop: CASSESAVPLNTEAFF. DNA for the CDR3: TGTGCCAGCAGTGAAAGCGCAGTACCACTGAACACTGAAGCTTTCTTT. The rearrangement uses TRBV2 and TRBJ1-1; no clear D gene. V lost 2 bases and J lost 0, with 13 bases in between. Looked up from germline, CDR1 is SNHLY and CDR2 is FYNNEI. The CDR3 runs to 16 residues.

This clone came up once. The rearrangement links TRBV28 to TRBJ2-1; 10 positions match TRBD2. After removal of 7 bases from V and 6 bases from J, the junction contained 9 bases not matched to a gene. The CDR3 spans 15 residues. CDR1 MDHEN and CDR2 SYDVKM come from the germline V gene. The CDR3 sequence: CASNKAGGQSNEQFF. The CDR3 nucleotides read TGTGCCAGCAATAAAGCGGGAGGGCAATCCAATGAGCAGTTCTTC.

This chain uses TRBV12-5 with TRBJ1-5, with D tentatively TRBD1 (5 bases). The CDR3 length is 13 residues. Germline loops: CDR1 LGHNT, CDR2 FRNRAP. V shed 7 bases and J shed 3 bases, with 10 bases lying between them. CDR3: CASALTVNQPQHF. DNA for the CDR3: TGTGCTAGTGCATTGACAGTCAATCAGCCCCAGCATTTT.

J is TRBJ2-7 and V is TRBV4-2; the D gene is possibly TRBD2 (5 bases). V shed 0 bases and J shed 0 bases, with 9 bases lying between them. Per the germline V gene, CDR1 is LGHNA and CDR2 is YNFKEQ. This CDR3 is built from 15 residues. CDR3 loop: CASSQDEGSSYEQYF. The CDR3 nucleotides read TGTGCCAGCAGCCAAGACGAGGGATCCTCCTACGAGCAGTACTTC.

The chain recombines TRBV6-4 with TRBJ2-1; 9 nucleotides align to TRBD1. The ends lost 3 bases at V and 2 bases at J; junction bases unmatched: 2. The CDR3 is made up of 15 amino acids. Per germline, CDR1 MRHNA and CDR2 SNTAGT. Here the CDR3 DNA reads TGTGCCAGCAGTGAGGGACAGGGCACCTACAATGAGCAGTTCTTC. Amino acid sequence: CASSEGQGTYNEQFF.

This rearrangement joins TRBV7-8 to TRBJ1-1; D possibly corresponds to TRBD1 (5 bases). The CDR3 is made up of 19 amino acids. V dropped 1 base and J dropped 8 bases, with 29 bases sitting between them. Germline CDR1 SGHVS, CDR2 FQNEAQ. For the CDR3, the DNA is TGTGCCAGCAGCTTAGTGGGGGGTCGACGGGGACTCACCAAAACCGAAGCTTTCTTT. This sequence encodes CASSLVGGRRGLTKTEAFF.

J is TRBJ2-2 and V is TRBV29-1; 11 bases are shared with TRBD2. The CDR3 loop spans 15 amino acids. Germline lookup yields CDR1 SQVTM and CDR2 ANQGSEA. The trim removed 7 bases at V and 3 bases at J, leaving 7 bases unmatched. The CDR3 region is CSGTTSGEYTGELFF. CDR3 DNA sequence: TGCAGCGGTACGACTAGCGGGGAATACACCGGGGAGCTGTTTTTT.

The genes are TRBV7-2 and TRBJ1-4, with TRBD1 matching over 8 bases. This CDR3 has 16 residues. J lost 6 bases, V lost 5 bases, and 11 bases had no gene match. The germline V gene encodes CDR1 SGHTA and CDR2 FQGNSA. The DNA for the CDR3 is TGTGCCAGCAGCCCTCGTGGGTTGGACAGGGATGAAAAACTGTTTTTT. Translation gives CASSPRGLDRDEKLFF.

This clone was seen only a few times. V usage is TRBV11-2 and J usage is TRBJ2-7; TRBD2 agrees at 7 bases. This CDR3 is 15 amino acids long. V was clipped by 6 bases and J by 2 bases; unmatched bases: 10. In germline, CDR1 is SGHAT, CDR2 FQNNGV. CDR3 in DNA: TGTGCCAGCAGTATCGGATGGGGGGGGGCCTACGAGCAGTACTTC. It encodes CASSIGWGGAYEQYF. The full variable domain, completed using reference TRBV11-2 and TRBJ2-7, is EAGVAQSPRYKIIEKRQSVAFWCNPISGHATLYWYQQILGQGPKLLIQFQNNGVVDDSQLPKDRFSAERLKGVDSTLKIQPAKLEDSAVYLCASSIGWGGAYEQYFGPGTRLTVT.

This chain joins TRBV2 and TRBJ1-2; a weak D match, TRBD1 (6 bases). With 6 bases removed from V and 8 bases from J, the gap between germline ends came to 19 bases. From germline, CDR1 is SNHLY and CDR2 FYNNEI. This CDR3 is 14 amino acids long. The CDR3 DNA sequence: TGTGCCAGCAGCATGCCCGGGGGGCTGGGGGGCTACACCTTC. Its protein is CASSMPGGLGGYTF.

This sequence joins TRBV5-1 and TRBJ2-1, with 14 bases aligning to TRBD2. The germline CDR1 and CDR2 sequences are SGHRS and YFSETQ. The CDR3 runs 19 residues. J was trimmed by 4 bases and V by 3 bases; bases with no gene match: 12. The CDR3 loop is CASSWGVGTSGGPYNEQFF. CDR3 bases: TGCGCCAGCAGCTGGGGGGTGGGGACTAGCGGGGGACCATACAATGAGCAGTTCTTC.

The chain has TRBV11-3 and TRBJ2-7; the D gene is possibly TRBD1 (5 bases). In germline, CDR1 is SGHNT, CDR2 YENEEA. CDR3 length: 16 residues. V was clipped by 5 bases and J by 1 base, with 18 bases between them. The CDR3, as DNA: TGTGCCAGCAGCCTCAACCGAGACAGCATTTCCTACGAGCAGTACTTC. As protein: CASSLNRDSISYEQYF.

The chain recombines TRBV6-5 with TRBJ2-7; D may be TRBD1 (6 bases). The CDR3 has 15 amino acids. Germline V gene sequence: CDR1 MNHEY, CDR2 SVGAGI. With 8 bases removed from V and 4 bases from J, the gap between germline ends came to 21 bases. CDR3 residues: CASSLQAGTYYEQYF. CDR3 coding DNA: TGTGCCAGCTCGCTTCAAGCCGGGACATATTACGAGCAGTACTTC.

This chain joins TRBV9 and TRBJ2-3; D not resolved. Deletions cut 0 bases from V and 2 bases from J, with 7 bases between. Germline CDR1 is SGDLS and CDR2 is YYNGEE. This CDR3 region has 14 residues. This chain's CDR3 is CASSVDLNTDTQYF. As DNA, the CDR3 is TGTGCCAGCAGCGTAGATTTAAACACAGATACGCAGTATTTT.

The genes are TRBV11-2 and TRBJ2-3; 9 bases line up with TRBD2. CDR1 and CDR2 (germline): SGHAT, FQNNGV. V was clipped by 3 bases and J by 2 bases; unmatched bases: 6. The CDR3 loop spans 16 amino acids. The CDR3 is CASSFVLAGPTDTQYF. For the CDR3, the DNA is TGTGCCAGCAGCTTCGTTCTAGCGGGACCCACAGATACGCAGTATTTT.

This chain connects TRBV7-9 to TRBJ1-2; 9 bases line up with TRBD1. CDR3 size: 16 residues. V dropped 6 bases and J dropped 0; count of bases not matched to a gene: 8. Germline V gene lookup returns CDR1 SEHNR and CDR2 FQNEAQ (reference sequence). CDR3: CASSSGTGFTNYGYTF. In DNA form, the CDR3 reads TGTGCCAGCAGTTCCGGGACAGGGTTCACTAACTATGGCTACACCTTC.

DNA of the CDR3: TGTGCCAGCAGCGTAGTAACCGGACAGATCTACGAGCAGTACTTC. Translated, it gives CASSVVTGQIYEQYF. The chain uses TRBV9 and TRBJ2-7; D might be TRBD1 (6 bases). The length of the CDR3 is 15 residues. CDR1 and CDR2 from the germline V gene are SGDLS and YYNGEE. Trimming pared 0 bases from V and 3 bases from J, leaving 13 bases between.

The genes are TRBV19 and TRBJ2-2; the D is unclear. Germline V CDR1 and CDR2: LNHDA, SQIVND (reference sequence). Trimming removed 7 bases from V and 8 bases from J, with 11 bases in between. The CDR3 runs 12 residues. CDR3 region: CASTDSWGELFF. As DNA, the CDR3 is TGTGCCAGTACCGATAGCTGGGGGGAGCTGTTTTTT.

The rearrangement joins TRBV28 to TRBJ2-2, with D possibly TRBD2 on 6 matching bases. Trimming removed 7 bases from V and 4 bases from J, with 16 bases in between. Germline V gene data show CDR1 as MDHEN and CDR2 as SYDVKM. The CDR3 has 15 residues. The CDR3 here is CASIPRGRSTGELFF. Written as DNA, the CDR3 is TGTGCCAGCATCCCTCGGGGGAGGTCCACCGGGGAGCTGTTTTTT.

CDR3: CASSLVAGGGREQYF. Here the CDR3 DNA reads TGTGCCAGCAGCTTGGTAGCGGGAGGAGGTCGCGAGCAGTACTTC. The genes are TRBV5-5 and TRBJ2-7; 10 nucleotides line up with TRBD2. Germline lookup yields CDR1 SGHKS and CDR2 YYEKEE (reference sequence). Trimming removed 0 bases from V and 6 bases from J; junction bases left unmatched: 6. This CDR3 has 15 residues.

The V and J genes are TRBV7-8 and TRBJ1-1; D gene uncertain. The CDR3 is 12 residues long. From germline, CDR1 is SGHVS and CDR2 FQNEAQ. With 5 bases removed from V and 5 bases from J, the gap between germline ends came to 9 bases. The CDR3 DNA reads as TGTGCCAGCAGCCACCTAATGACTGAAGCTTTCTTT. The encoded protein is CASSHLMTEAFF.

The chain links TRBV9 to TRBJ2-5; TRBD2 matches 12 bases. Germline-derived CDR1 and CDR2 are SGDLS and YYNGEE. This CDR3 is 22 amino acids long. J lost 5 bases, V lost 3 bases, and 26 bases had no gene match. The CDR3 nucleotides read TGTGCCAGCAGCGCAGAGACTACTAGCGGCCTAGCGGGAGGGCCGGATTGGGAGACCCAGTACTTC. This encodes CASSAETTSGLAGGPDWETQYF.

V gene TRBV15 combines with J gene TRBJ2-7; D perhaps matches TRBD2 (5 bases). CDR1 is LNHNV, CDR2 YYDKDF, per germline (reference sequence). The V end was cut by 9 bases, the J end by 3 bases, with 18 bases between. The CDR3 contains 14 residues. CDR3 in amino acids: CATSPRAQDYEQYF. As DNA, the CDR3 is TGTGCCACATCCCCGCGGGCGCAGGACTACGAGCAGTACTTC.

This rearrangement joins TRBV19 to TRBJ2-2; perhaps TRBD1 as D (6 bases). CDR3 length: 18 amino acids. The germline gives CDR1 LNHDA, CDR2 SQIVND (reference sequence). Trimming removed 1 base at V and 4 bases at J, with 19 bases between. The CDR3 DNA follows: TGTGCCAGTAGTATAGCCCGGTTTAGGCAGGGGTTCACCGGGGAGCTGTTTTTT. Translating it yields CASSIARFRQGFTGELFF.

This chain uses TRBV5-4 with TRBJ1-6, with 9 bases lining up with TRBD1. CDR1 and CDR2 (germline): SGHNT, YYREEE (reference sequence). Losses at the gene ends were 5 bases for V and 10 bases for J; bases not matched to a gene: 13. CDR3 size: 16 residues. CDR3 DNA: TGTGCCAGCAGTTCGACCGGGACAGGGTATTTGTCACCCCTCCACTTT. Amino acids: CASSSTGTGYLSPLHF.